Following are 20 T cell receptor beta chains from one sample sequenced in a study of tumor and adjacent non-tumor tissue in lung cancer. RNA was extracted from bulk tissue without any cell sorting. Distant lung tissue was collected more than 3 cm away from the tumor edge. A modified ARM-PCR protocol with three rounds of nested PCR amplified TCRbeta. TCRdb re-derived calls from the multiplex PCR reads in MiXCR, one entry per CDR3 protein. The sample holds approximately 77,000 distinct CDR3 sequences; roughly 80% are singletons and the top ten take 45% to 55%. The source material was distant non-tumor lung tissue. The source is a man in his sixties with non-small cell lung cancer.

This clonotype appeared a few times. The rearrangement joins TRBV6-1 to TRBJ1-5; D ambiguous. The CDR3 consists of 12 residues. Germline CDR1 is MNHNS and CDR2 is SASEGT. The ends were cut back, 10 bases at V and 4 bases at J, with 11 bases in the middle. In nucleotides, the CDR3 is TGTGCCATCGGAGTATGGAATCAGCCCCAGCATTTT. Translating gives CAIGVWNQPQHF.

The chain combines TRBV11-3 with TRBJ2-2, with 8 bases fitting TRBD2. V shed 4 bases and J 10 bases; nucleotides not matched to a gene: 20. Per the germline V gene, CDR1 is SGHNT and CDR2 is YENEEA. The CDR3 length is 18 residues. CDR3 bases: TGTGCCAGCAGCTCCAGGGGAGCGGGAGCATACAGAGTCGTGGAGCTGTTTTTT. Its translation: CASSSRGAGAYRVVELFF.

In regard to this clonotype: Compared with germline, one end of the junction differs, possibly owing to a read error. V usage is TRBV6-5 and J usage is TRBJ1-1; TRBD1 matches at 9 bases. The CDR3 has 16 amino acids. Per germline, CDR1 MNHEY and CDR2 SVGAGI. CDR3 region: CASSYSGTGRNTEGFF. DNA of the CDR3: TGTGCCAGCAGTTACAGCGGGACAGGGCGGAACACTGAAGGTTTCTTT.

This clonotype was counted ten times or more. The V call is TRBV20-1, the J call TRBJ2-7; TRBD2 is a possible D gene (5 bases). The CDR3 contains 16 residues. V was pared by 0 bases and J by 3 bases, with 18 bases between. Germline-derived CDR1 and CDR2 are DFQATT and SNEGSKA (reference sequence). The CDR3 DNA follows: TGCAGTGCTAGAGATTCGGTAGGCGGAGGAGGCTACGAGCAGTACTTC. Translated, it gives CSARDSVGGGGYEQYF.

For this clonotype: A junction end diverges from the germline sequence, so it may reflect a read error. The gene calls are TRBV11-2 and TRBJ1-6; D is perhaps TRBD1 (6 bases). The germline V gene has CDR1 SGHAT and CDR2 FQNNGV. The CDR3 is made up of 15 amino acids. The CDR3 DNA reads TGTGCCAGCAGCTTAGAATGGGACAATAATTCACCCCTTCACTTT. Its protein is CASSLEWDNNSPLHF.

With regard to this clonotype: One junction end does not reproduce the germline sequence, and a read error may be involved. The chain uses TRBV11-3 and TRBJ2-3; D not resolved. CDR1 is SGHNT, CDR2 YENEEA, per germline. This CDR3 is 13 amino acids long. The CDR3 protein is CARSFQWADTQYF. CDR3 nucleotides: TGTGCCAGAAGCTTTCAGTGGGCAGATACTCAGTATTTT.

The chain employs TRBV20-1 and TRBJ1-6, with D hard to call. With 0 bases removed from V and 14 bases from J, the gap between germline ends came to 11 bases. Germline V gene data show CDR1 as DFQATT and CDR2 as SNEGSKA (reference sequence). This CDR3 has 12 amino acids. CDR3 coding DNA: TGCAGTGCTAGAGATGCGGGTAGGACCCTCCACTTT. As protein: CSARDAGRTLHF.

This clonotype was detected only once. This sequence may be a read error, since a much larger clone differs from it by one base. V is TRBV7-8 and J is TRBJ1-5; possible D gene TRBD1, 5 bases. The CDR3 is 13 residues long. Germline CDR1 SGHVS, CDR2 FQNEAQ. Trimming left V 2 bases short and J 4 bases short, with 6 bases between. The CDR3 region is CASSLQGNQPQHF. CDR3 coding DNA: TGTGCCAGCAGCTTACAGGGAAATCAGCCCCAGCATTTT.

As concerns this clonotype: This may be a read error, as it is one base from a much larger clone. The chain recombines TRBV6-2 or TRBV6-3 with TRBJ2-3; D not certain. There are 12 residues in the CDR3. Germline V gene data show CDR1 as MNHEY and CDR2 as SVGEGT. The DNA for the CDR3 is TGTACCAGCAGCCCGTTCAGGCGATCGCAGTATTTT. Protein sequence: CTSSPFRRSQYF.

As for this clonotype: A read error may produce the germline difference seen at one junction end. J is TRBJ1-1 and V is TRBV11-2; no firm D call. The CDR3 consists of 13 residues. Germline V lookup: CDR1 SGHAT, CDR2 FQNNGV. The CDR3 region is CANSLDLDTEAFF. CDR3 in DNA: TGTGCCAACAGCTTGGATCTGGACACTGAAGCTTTCTTT.

A word on this clonotype: A read error may explain this, as a much larger clone is one base away. V and J are TRBV12-3 or TRBV12-4 and TRBJ1-1; D not resolved. Trimming took off 4 bases at V and 5 bases at J, with 11 bases between the two ends. This CDR3 is built from 13 residues. In DNA form, the CDR3 reads TGTGCCAGCAGTTACGGGGTTAGGACTGAAGCTTTCTTT. Translation gives CASSYGVRTEAFF.

This clonotype was detected only a few times. The germline gene is not matched at one end of the junction; a read error may be the cause. V is TRBV4-2 and J is TRBJ2-7; perhaps D is TRBD1 or TRBD2 (5 bases each). The CDR3 runs to 15 residues. Germline lookup yields CDR1 LGHNA and CDR2 YNFKEQ. The CDR3, as DNA: TGTGCCATCAGCCAAGATTTAGGAGATCTGGGGGAGCAGTACTTT. Translating it yields CAISQDLGDLGEQYF.

The chain carries TRBV20-1 and TRBJ1-1, with no clear D. Trimming took off 6 bases at V and 4 bases at J, with 15 bases between the two ends. CDR1 and CDR2 from the germline V gene are DFQATT and SNEGSKA (reference sequence). This CDR3 contains 13 residues. The CDR3 here is CSAKTDKGTEAFF. The CDR3 nucleotides are TGCAGTGCAAAAACCGACAAGGGCACTGAAGCTTTCTTT.

In this sample, this clonotype turned up a few times. This clone may be a read error of a much larger clone one base away. The chain recombines TRBV4-2 with TRBJ2-3, with 10 bases matching TRBD2. Germline CDR1 reads LGHNA; CDR2 reads YNFKEQ. CDR3 length: 16 residues. The CDR3 region has the DNA TGTGCCAACAGCCCTCCTAGCGGGGGCCAAACAGATACGCAGTATTTT. Its translation: CANSPPSGGQTDTQYF.

On this clonotype itself: The junction departs from germline at one end; a sequencing error may be responsible. The rearrangement uses TRBV11-2 and TRBJ2-7; TRBD2 agrees at 7 bases. The CDR3 length is 15 residues. Germline CDR1 is SGHAT and CDR2 is FQNNGV. CDR3 DNA: TGTGCCAGCAGCCCTGAGCGGGGAAGTTACTACGAGCAGTATTTC. Amino acids: CASSPERGSYYEQYF.

For this clonotype: Germline is not matched at one junction end, which may reflect a read error. This rearrangement joins TRBV20-1 to TRBJ2-1; 13 bases agree with TRBD2. CDR3 size: 17 residues. The V gene's germline CDR1 is DFQATT and CDR2 SNEGSKA (reference sequence). As DNA, the CDR3 is TGCAATGCTAGAGATCGCGAGACTAGCGGGGGGACAGTTGAGCAGTTCTTC. This gives the protein CNARDRETSGGTVEQFF.

A remark on this clonotype: A read error may account for a junction end that differs from germline. V is TRBV6-2 or TRBV6-3 and J is TRBJ1-5; unclear D gene. The CDR3 is made up of 13 amino acids. Germline-derived CDR1 and CDR2 are MNHEY and SVGEGT. DNA for the CDR3: TGTGCCAGCAACCCATACAGCTATCAACCCCAGCATTTT. Translating it yields CASNPYSYQPQHF.

This clonotype was detected only a few times. One end of the junction does not line up with germline, which may come from a read error. The chain joins TRBV2 to TRBJ2-5; perhaps TRBD1 as D (6 bases). This CDR3 is built from 13 residues. Germline V gene data show CDR1 as SNHLY and CDR2 as FYNNEI. The CDR3 DNA reads TGTGCTAGCAGTTCCACAGGGTGGGAGACCCAGTACTTC. It specifies CASSSTGWETQYF.

This clonotype appeared once. Germline and junction disagree at one end, which may indicate a read error. This sequence joins TRBV11-3 and TRBJ2-2; the D gene is possibly TRBD2 (6 bases). Germline CDR1 SGHNT, CDR2 YENEEA. CDR3 size: 13 residues. The CDR3 sequence: CASSSYFRGELFF. The DNA of the CDR3 is TGTGCCAGCAGCTCCTACTTTCGCGGGGAACTGTTTTTT.

Comments on this clonotype: At one of its ends the junction is not consistent with the germline gene, which may arise from a read error. The chain carries TRBV4-2 and TRBJ1-1; D may be TRBD1 (6 bases). From germline, CDR1 is LGHNA and CDR2 YNFKEQ. This CDR3 has 16 residues. CDR3 bases: TGTGCTAGCAACCAAGTCGGACAGTTTGAGAATACTGAAGCTTTCTTT. Protein: CASNQVGQFENTEAFF.